The clone carrying this T cell receptor (beta chain) was detected a few times. Its antigen is currently unknown. The TCRbeta library incorporated unique molecular identifiers. A single record per CDR3 protein comes from TCRdb applying MiXCR to the PCR reads. The sample consists of about 420,000 distinct CDR3 sequences, 15% to 20% of them appearing once. This specimen comes from a study of T-cell reconstitution after alpha-beta-depleted transplantation in children. Study-level results: Expanded graft clones numbering several hundred reportedly gave rise to alpha-beta T cells about two months after transplant.

The CDR3 covers 13 residues. Trimming at V came to 7 bases and at J to 3 bases, leaving 2 bases not matched to a gene. Germline values: CDR1 KGHDR, CDR2 SFDVKD. The starting material was PBMCs, mostly from graft donor cells, obtained 360 days after TCRalphabeta/CD19-depleted stem cell transplant. The sequence came from a boy in the first two years of life who had a stem cell transplant for Wiskott-Aldrich syndrome, so the T cells may come from the graft donor. The V call is TRBV24-1, the J call TRBJ2-5, with 9 bases fitting TRBD2. Here the CDR3 DNA reads TGTGCCACCAGAGTAGCGGGAGAAGAGACCCAGTACTTC. Residues: CATRVAGEETQYF.